This T cell receptor (beta chain) was obtained from a study of blood T cells in healthy people across ages (dated by TCRdb to about 2015). Some background on the complete study: Template switching captured roughly one uniquely barcoded TCR beta cDNA molecule per two T cells in model experiments. Using deep sequencing normalized with unique cDNA molecular identifiers, the study measured how TCR beta repertoire diversity changes with age. Donors were grouped into four age groups: young (average about 15 years), middle-aged (39), aged (about 60) and long-lived (around 82). To avoid experimental bias, donors of different ages were distributed randomly across sequencing lanes. For two donors (one aged 18 to 29 and one aged 80 or older), the study analyzed two additional independent replicas of 1 million unique cDNA reads from the same blood draw.

For this clonotype: What antigen it recognizes has not been identified. Compared with germline, one end of the junction differs, possibly owing to a read error.

The library relied on 5' RACE. Sequencing used an Illumina HiSeq 2500. The second PCR ran for about 6 to 11 cycles and used a J-beta primer mix along with a sample-barcoded 5' primer. Each TCR beta cDNA molecule received a unique molecular identifier from a template-switch 5' adaptor carrying 12 random nucleotides. Each sample yielded at least 3 million CDR3-containing paired-end reads. First-strand cDNA synthesis was performed from all RNA using the Mint cDNA synthesis kit, with priming by a TRBC-specific oligonucleotide. All cDNA was treated with uracil-DNA glycosylase and then went through a first 18-cycle PCR with the universal primers M1SS and BC2_uni_R. Processing in the source paper ran as follows. Normalization of each sample was performed by random selection of 1 million high-quality reads, each carrying a distinct molecular identifier. Reads sharing molecular identifiers were discarded rather than binned into consensus sequences. MiTCR, set to a Q25 quality threshold and the strictest error-elimination algorithm, was used for CDR3 identification, clonotype clustering and error correction. A nonparametric unseen species model with Euler transformation was used to estimate a lower bound on total TCR beta diversity. TCRdb handled the public reads itself, with Q25 trimming in fastp and clone calling in MiXCR, and kept productive beta chains. Every CDR3 protein is listed once, alongside the most common genes and DNA of its rows. These V and J calls rely on TCRdb rather than the paper's analysis. Here the sample has over 600,000 distinct CDR3 sequences; 21% occur a single time. 3% to 4% of the sample is held by the ten biggest clonotypes.

The approximately 41 donors, aged about 6 to 95 years, were systemically healthy Caucasian individuals from Russia. About 10 milliliters of peripheral blood were collected from each donor into EDTA-treated Vacutainer tubes. PBMCs were isolated by Ficoll-Paque density-gradient centrifugation, with at least 7 million obtained per sample. Total RNA, at least 5 micrograms per sample, was extracted from PBMCs with Trizol reagent. For every donor, an aliquot of PBMCs went through flow cytometry to measure the percentages of naive CD45RAhigh/CD27high T cells. General conclusions and limits of the study: Estimates of total diversity based on one million sequenced T cells were regarded as lower bounds and as underestimates. The percentage of naive T cells measured by flow cytometry correlated strongly with observed TCR beta diversity. As age increased, observed TCR beta diversity per million T cells dropped in a roughly linear way, and a significant reduction was already evident by age 40. Because the CMV infection status of the donors was unknown, age-related changes in expanded clonotypes may potentially have been confounded. The long-lived group showed more naive CD4+ T cells, fewer expanded clones and increased TCR diversity than the aged group, suggesting age selection. Conclusive comparison of naive and antigen-experienced compartments was prevented by the profiling of bulk unsorted PBMCs.

From cysteine to phenylalanine, the CDR3 is 14 amino acids long. Only the CDR3 DNA stays, 42 bases, in frame from base 1. The chain was built from TRBV5-3 and TRBJ2-7; TRBD1 might be the D gene, on 6 matching bases. TRBV5-3 is labeled an ORF, and its function is uncertain. Sequencing input: blood. This TCR came from a man between 65 and 85 years old in good health. The CDR3 protein sequence reads: CARRANRENCEPYF. In nucleotide form, the sequence is TGTGCCAGAAGGGCGAACAGGGAAAACTGCGAGCCGTACTTC.